Listed here are 18 T cell receptor beta chains from one sample, sequenced in a study of shared clonotypes between healthy human individuals. Profiled with immunoSEQ multiplex PCR; TCRdb holds only in-frame clones, not every one. This sample yields millions of clones, of which around 95% are seen a single time; about 0.13% belongs to the top ten. The specimen was naive CD4+ T cells sorted from blood. Subset denoted: CD45RA+ positively selected. All receptors come from a man aged 18 to 30 in good health.

CDR3: CASSLTSDTQYF. CDR3 DNA: TGCGCCAGCAGCTTGACCTCAGATACGCAGTATTTT. The V and J genes are TRBV5-1 and TRBJ2-3; no clear D gene. The CDR3 extends over 12 amino acids. CDR1 and CDR2 (germline): SGHRS, YFSETQ. V was clipped by 1 base and J by 4 bases, with 4 bases between them.

V gene TRBV5-1 combines with J gene TRBJ2-7; perhaps TRBD2 as D (6 bases). The CDR3 spans 15 residues. Trimming removed 0 bases from V and 1 base from J, with 11 bases in between. Germline assignment: CDR1 SGHRS and CDR2 YFSETQ. The CDR3 sequence: CASSLGVGGSYEQYF. CDR3 coding DNA: TGCGCCAGCAGCTTGGGTGTCGGGGGTTCCTACGAGCAGTACTTC.

The V gene is TRBV9, the J gene TRBJ2-5; D remains ambiguous. The germline CDR1 and CDR2 sequences are SGDLS and YYNGEE. This CDR3 has 13 residues. Trimming removed 1 base at V and 5 bases at J, with 9 bases between. CDR3 nucleotide sequence: TGTGCCAGCAGCGTATACGAAAAGGAGACCCAGTACTTC. It yields the protein CASSVYEKETQYF.

This chain joins TRBV5-1 and TRBJ2-2, with TRBD2 matching 11 bases. CDR3 length: 15 residues. J was trimmed by 5 bases and V by 4 bases; bases with no gene match: 4. From germline, CDR1 is SGHRS and CDR2 YFSETQ. The CDR3, as DNA: TGCGCCAGCAGCCCGACTAGCGGGGCTACCGGGGAGCTGTTTTTT. Protein sequence: CASSPTSGATGELFF.

In nucleotides, the CDR3 is TGTGCCAGCAGCAAAGTCGGCAGACTAGCCTACGAGCAGTACTTC. Its protein product is CASSKVGRLAYEQYF. The V gene is TRBV21-1, the J gene TRBJ2-7; the table's D gene call, TRBD2, was not cross checked with the DNA. TRBV21-1 is listed as a pseudogene. CDR3 size: 15 residues.

The gene calls are TRBV18 and TRBJ2-2; no reliable D call. This CDR3 comprises 14 residues. Germline loops: CDR1 KGHSH, CDR2 LQKENI. V was cut by 4 bases and J by 4 bases, with 10 bases left in between. The CDR3, as DNA: TGTGCCAGCTCACGTGGGATCACCACCGGGGAGCTGTTTTTT. It codes for CASSRGITTGELFF. The full variable domain, rest sourced from reference TRBV18 and TRBJ2-2, is NAGVMQNPRHLVRRRGQEARLRCSPMKGHSHVYWYRQLPEEGLKFMVYLQKENIIDESGMPKERFSAEFPKEGPSILRIQQVVRGDSAAYFCASSRGITTGELFFGEGSRLTVL.

This clone was detected only a few times. This chain joins TRBV10-2 and TRBJ1-3; 7 nucleotides match TRBD1. CDR3 length equals 13 residues. After removal of 5 bases from V and 2 bases from J, the junction contained 0 bases not matched to a gene. The germline CDR1 and CDR2 sequences are WSHSY and SAAADI. The CDR3: CASSTGAGNTIYF. The CDR3 coding sequence is TGCGCCAGCAGTACAGGGGCTGGAAACACCATATATTTT.

This rearrangement joins TRBV10-3 to TRBJ2-3; no clear D. The CDR3 covers 13 residues. Looked up from germline, CDR1 is ENHRY and CDR2 is SYGVKD. Trimming pared 8 bases from V and 1 base from J, leaving 10 bases between. DNA of the CDR3: TGTGCCATCCTTAGGGCAGGCACAGATACGCAGTATTTT. Translating it yields CAILRAGTDTQYF.

The V and J genes are TRBV6-6 and TRBJ2-2; 9 bases agree with TRBD1. This CDR3 region has 15 residues. Germline CDR1 MNHNY, CDR2 SVGAGI (reference sequence). Trimming at V came to 6 bases and at J to 1 base, leaving 3 bases not matched to a gene. CDR3: CASRPGQGNTGELFF. The CDR3 DNA reads as TGTGCCAGCAGGCCGGGACAGGGGAACACCGGGGAGCTGTTTTTT.

The chain joins TRBV10-2 to TRBJ2-6; D remains unclear. This CDR3 has 15 residues. From germline, CDR1 is WSHSY and CDR2 SAAADI. V was pared by 6 bases and J by 2 bases, with 11 bases between. CDR3 residues: CASSPGRAGANVLTF. CDR3 DNA: TGCGCCAGCAGCCCCGGGCGCGCTGGGGCCAACGTCCTGACTTTC.

V is TRBV7-2 and J is TRBJ2-6; D is uncertain. The V gene lost 1 base and the J gene lost 2 bases, with 9 bases spanning the gap. Per the germline V gene, CDR1 is SGHTA and CDR2 is FQGNSA. The CDR3 length is 16 residues. CDR3 in amino acids: CASSLVPGPGANVLTF. DNA for the CDR3: TGTGCCAGCAGCTTAGTCCCCGGCCCTGGGGCCAACGTCCTGACTTTC.

The chain is built from TRBV25-1 and TRBJ2-6; D not certain. V was clipped by 4 bases and J by 1 base, with 8 bases between them. Germline CDR1 is MGHDK and CDR2 is SYGVNS. The CDR3 is made up of 15 amino acids. CDR3 protein: CASSAHRSGANVLTF. Written as DNA, the CDR3 is TGTGCCAGCAGTGCCCACCGTTCTGGGGCCAACGTCCTGACTTTC. The complete variable domain, with remaining parts taken from reference TRBV25-1 and TRBJ2-6, reads EADIYQTPRYLVIGTGKKITLECSQTMGHDKMYWYQQDPGMELHLIHYSYGVNSTEKGDLSSESTVSRIRTEHFPLTLESARPSHTSQYLCASSAHRSGANVLTFGAGSRLTVL.

This chain's CDR3 is CASSLESYRNTEAFF. The CDR3, as DNA: TGTGCCAGCAGCCTCGAATCCTACAGGAACACTGAAGCTTTCTTT. The V and J genes are TRBV5-6 and TRBJ1-1, with D unresolved. The V gene's germline CDR1 is SGHDT and CDR2 YYEEEE. The CDR3 has 15 residues. The V gene lost 4 bases and the J gene lost 1 base, with 14 bases spanning the gap.

The J gene is TRBJ2-7, the V gene TRBV29-1; D possibly corresponds to TRBD1 (6 bases). Per germline, CDR1 SQVTM and CDR2 ANQGSEA. The CDR3 extends over 13 amino acids. Trimming took off 5 bases at V and 2 bases at J, with 13 bases between the two ends. CDR3: CSVYRESPYEQYF. The CDR3 bases are TGCAGCGTTTACAGGGAATCCCCCTACGAGCAGTACTTC.

The V call is TRBV18, the J call TRBJ2-7, with 7 bases lining up with TRBD1. CDR3 length equals 17 residues. CDR1 KGHSH and CDR2 LQKENI come from the germline V gene. Trimming at V came to 0 bases and at J to 4 bases, leaving 12 bases not matched to a gene. CDR3 loop: CASSPPGTAGGMYEQYF. The CDR3 DNA sequence: TGTGCCAGCTCACCACCCGGGACAGCAGGTGGGATGTACGAGCAGTACTTC.

Written as DNA, the CDR3 is TGTGCCAGCACCCCAAGACAGGGAGGTATAGATGAGCAGTTCTTC. It translates to CASTPRQGGIDEQFF. V usage is TRBV9 and J usage is TRBJ2-1; tentatively, D is TRBD1 (7 bases). The CDR3 has 15 amino acids. Germline V CDR1 and CDR2: SGDLS, YYNGEE. V was trimmed by 6 bases and J by 8 bases, leaving 21 bases between them.

This chain uses TRBV29-1 with TRBJ2-5, with a tentative D call TRBD1 (6 bases). The V gene's germline CDR1 is SQVTM and CDR2 ANQGSEA. CDR3 length equals 13 residues. The germline V and J ends were trimmed by 5 bases and 2 bases, with 12 bases remaining between them. The CDR3 DNA sequence: TGCAGCGTTTCGGCAGGGGCACAAGAGACCCAGTACTTC. Protein: CSVSAGAQETQYF.

The chain carries TRBV30 and TRBJ1-4; D gene unclear. Trimming removed 0 bases at V and 0 bases at J, with 5 bases between. Germline assignment: CDR1 GTSNPN and CDR2 SVGIG (reference sequence). CDR3 length equals 14 residues. Here the CDR3 DNA reads TGTGCCTGGAGTGTAACCACAACTAATGAAAAACTGTTTTTT. Translated: CAWSVTTTNEKLFF.